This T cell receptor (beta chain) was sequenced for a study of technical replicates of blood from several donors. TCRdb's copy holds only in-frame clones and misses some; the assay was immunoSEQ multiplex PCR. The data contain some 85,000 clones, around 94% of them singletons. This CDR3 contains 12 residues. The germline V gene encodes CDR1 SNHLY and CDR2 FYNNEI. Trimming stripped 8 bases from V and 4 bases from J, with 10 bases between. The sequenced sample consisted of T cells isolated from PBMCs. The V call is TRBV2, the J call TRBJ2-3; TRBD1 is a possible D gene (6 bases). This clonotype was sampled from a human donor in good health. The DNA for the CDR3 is TGTGCCAGCCTAGGGGGAGCAGATACGCAGTATTTT. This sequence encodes CASLGGADTQYF.